This T cell receptor beta chain was profiled in a study of Graves' ophthalmopathy and Graves' hyperthyroidism (dated by TCRdb to between 2017 and 2018). About the full investigation: Peripheral blood was collected before any treatment was given, at the time of initial diagnosis. To tell Graves' ophthalmopathy apart from Graves' hyperthyroidism, and to predict which patients would progress to ophthalmopathy, the study relied on TCR beta repertoire signatures. To explore V-J signatures that separate ophthalmopathy from hyperthyroidism, a discovery set of around 97 patients was enrolled, consisting of 43 with ophthalmopathy and fewer than 60 with stable hyperthyroidism. The 75 to 100 discovery patients were divided at random into training and test sets in a 7:3 ratio. Following sampling, methimazole starting at 30 mg daily was administered to hyperthyroidism patients, and high-dose intravenous methylprednisolone was administered to ophthalmopathy patients. In total, some 130 blood samples were TCR-sequenced: 43 ophthalmopathy, approximately 75 hyperthyroidism and around 17 hyperthyroidism-to-ophthalmopathy patients. An independent validation cohort comprised roughly 20 hyperthyroidism patients and over 15 patients who later progressed from hyperthyroidism to ophthalmopathy. In six hyperthyroidism patients, T-cell repertoires of thyroid tissue and blood were compared. Beyond this particular receptor, the publication reports: Among expanded thyroid clonotypes with frequency above 0.001, most also showed up in blood, which suggests that blood repertoires may reflect the thyroid immune response. Ophthalmopathy was separated from stable hyperthyroidism by the 13-signature model with about 88% sensitivity and less than 82% specificity in cross-validation and with 80%/75% in the test set. In validation, the model predicted ophthalmopathy progression with about 70% sensitivity and 72.22% specificity; about a dozen predicted patients were CT-confirmed with GO in a median of about 6.2 months. Sample size was not statistically predetermined, and group allocation was not concealed from the investigators.

CDR1 and CDR2, per the germline V gene (reference sequence), are GTSNPN and SVGIG. After removal of 3 bases from V and 5 bases from J, the junction retains 0 bases not matched to a gene. Taken from cysteine to phenylalanine, the CDR3 has 12 residues. Only CDR3 DNA remains: 36 bases, in frame from the first base. TCR beta CDR3 regions were amplified from RNA transcripts for repertoire sequencing. The first round of RT-PCR was done with HTBI primers and the Qiagen OneStep RT-PCR kit, and was followed by a second round of multiplex PCR, then size selection and purification. The libraries underwent paired-end sequencing with 100 bp reads on an Illumina HiSeq2000. In the paper's pipeline: Reads were processed with SOAPnuke, discarding reads with adapters, uncalled bases, mean Phred below 15, or no exact constant-primer or identifier match. COPE v1.2.5 was used to merge high-quality paired reads. Clonotypes were defined as unique nucleotide sequences and were aligned to IMGT TRB V, D and J references using MiTCR v1.1. Analysis was restricted to V-J combinations with a frequency above 0.0001, which covered roughly 99% of repertoires. A TCR clonal expansion and chaos score per V-J combination was defined as the ratio of F50 clonal expansion to chaos observed in the TCRdist matrix. Welch's t-statistics and random forest were used to reduce features to more than ten V-J combinations, which were fed into a naive Bayes classifier. Thyroid-blood repertoire similarity was quantified with the Morisita-Horn index. In-frame beta chains were kept once TCRdb had trimmed the public reads at Q25 with fastp and called clones with MiXCR. Here each entry gathers all rows of one CDR3 protein and keeps the most common genes and DNA. Clone size and V and J calls follow TCRdb, not the original study. The sample yields hundreds of thousands of distinct CDR3 sequences; 20% to 25% were counted once. The top ten hold roughly 3.2% of the sample.

Hyperthyroidism was considered stable if no progression to ophthalmopathy occurred within 18 months of follow-up. Patients with hyperthyroidism were aged 18 to 65 years, had been newly diagnosed, and had a disease duration of less than 2 months. Anyone with other autoimmune diseases, uncontrolled infections, pregnancy or lactation was excluded from the study. Clinical symptoms, serum thyroxine, TRAb, thyroid ultrasound and orbital computed tomography were used for diagnosis. Using Ficoll-Paque density gradient centrifugation, PBMCs were isolated from less than 13 ml of fresh peripheral blood. Total RNA was extracted with Trizol reagent and quality-checked on an Agilent 2100 Bioanalyzer. Notes on this clonotype: The target of this receptor is not known. No much larger clone exists at a distance of one base, and base qualities are not known.

The receptor was derived from a young woman with stable Graves' hyperthyroidism. Donor details come from another sample of the same person, matched by shared clones. What was sequenced was peripheral blood. The chain couples TRBV30 to TRBJ1-5; TRBD1 fits 8 bases in the junction. In nucleotides, the sequence is TGTGCCTGGAGACAGGGGGATCAGCCCCAGCATTTT. This translates into CAWRQGDQPQHF.